These 11 T cell receptor beta chains came from one sample sequenced in a study of brain T cells in children with intractable seizures (dated by TCRdb to 2020 to 2022). Library preparation used the immunoSEQ multiplex PCR assay. The source is immuneACCESS, and TCRdb retained only in-frame sequences with V and J called. Part of the clones is not carried over; for the studies checked, unresolved V genes explain less than half of this, and the remainder is unexplained. Counted in this sample were about 320,000 clones; about 93% of them appeared once. The leading ten clones occupy approximately 5% of the sample. The time point tag for this specimen amounts to: blood from clinic visit 5 months post-surgery; TSC patient then seizure free. The sample consisted of peripheral blood, taken roughly 5 months after surgery. The receptors were gathered from a boy under two years old with tuberous sclerosis and intractable seizures.

V is TRBV7-9 and J is TRBJ2-7; D might be TRBD2 (6 bases). Deletions cut 2 bases from V and 5 bases from J, with 16 bases between. Germline CDR1 SEHNR, CDR2 FQNEAQ (reference sequence). This CDR3 is 15 amino acids long. The chain's CDR3 is CASSLRTAGSHEQYF. The CDR3, as DNA: TGTGCCAGCAGCTTACGTACAGCGGGCTCGCACGAGCAGTACTTC.

The chain recombines TRBV6-2 or TRBV6-3 with TRBJ2-7; 8 positions agree with TRBD2. This CDR3 is 15 amino acids long. Germline loops: CDR1 MNHEY, CDR2 SVGEGT. V trimming: 2 bases; J trimming: 1 base; junction bases outside the gene matches: 4. CDR3 nucleotide sequence: TGTGCCAGCAGTTACGGACTAGCCCTTTCCTACGAGCAGTACTTC. Protein sequence: CASSYGLALSYEQYF.

This rearrangement joins TRBV5-1 to TRBJ1-1; D ambiguous. The CDR3 has 14 residues. CDR1 is SGHRS, CDR2 YFSETQ, per germline. Trimming shortened V by 0 bases and J by 4 bases, and 10 bases separated the two germline ends. As DNA, the CDR3 is TGCGCCAGCAGCTTGGTCGGGGAAATCACTGAAGCTTTCTTT. It codes for CASSLVGEITEAFF.

The rearrangement uses TRBV5-5 and TRBJ1-1; TRBD1 might be the D (5 bases). V lost 6 bases, J lost 5 bases, and 17 bases lay in between. The CDR3 consists of 14 residues. Looked up from germline, CDR1 is SGHKS and CDR2 is YYEKEE (reference sequence). The CDR3 bases are TGTGCCAGCACCCCCGGGGGTCAGGGTACTGAAGCTTTCTTT. Protein sequence: CASTPGGQGTEAFF.

CDR3 nucleotide sequence: TGTGCCAGCACTCAGGACTATTCACCCCTCCACTTT. It yields the protein CASTQDYSPLHF. The V gene is TRBV12-3 or TRBV12-4, the J gene TRBJ1-6; D gene uncertain. This CDR3 comprises 12 residues. Between the trimmed V and J ends, which lost 7 bases and 8 bases, there was a span of 9 bases.

The chain recombines TRBV3-1 (or the pseudogene TRBV3-2) with TRBJ1-6; D gene uncertain. CDR3 length: 16 residues. Germline V gene lookup returns CDR1 LGHDT and CDR2 YNNKEL (reference sequence). V was trimmed by 4 bases and J by 2 bases, leaving 12 bases between them. The CDR3 region is CASSRPRPPYNSPLHF. CDR3 sequence (DNA): TGTGCCAGCAGCCGTCCGAGGCCACCCTATAATTCACCCCTCCACTTT.

The chain employs TRBV7-6 and TRBJ1-4, with 7 bases identical to TRBD1. J lost 5 bases, V lost 1 base, and 10 bases had no gene match. The CDR3 runs 17 residues. The germline gives CDR1 SGHVS, CDR2 FNYEAQ. In DNA, the CDR3 is TGTGCCAGCAGCTTAGTGGCTCGGGGACAGAAAAATGAAAAACTGTTTTTT. Translated: CASSLVARGQKNEKLFF.

This sequence joins TRBV7-6 and TRBJ1-5, with D possibly being TRBD1 (5 bases). Germline CDR1 and CDR2: SGHVS and FNYEAQ. The CDR3 consists of 14 residues. V was pared by 4 bases and J by 4 bases, with 11 bases between. The CDR3 region is CASSSAGYNQPQHF. CDR3 nucleotide sequence: TGTGCCAGCAGCTCTGCAGGGTATAATCAGCCCCAGCATTTT.

The rearrangement joins TRBV20-1 to TRBJ2-5; D is unresolved. Germline V gene sequence: CDR1 DFQATT, CDR2 SNEGSKA (reference sequence). V gave up 3 bases and J gave up 6 bases, with 11 bases separating them. The length of the CDR3 is 12 residues. CDR3 protein: CSASLVGQTQYF. The CDR3 nucleotides read TGCAGTGCTAGTCTGGTAGGGCAGACCCAGTACTTC.

This clone was found once. The chain combines TRBV30 with TRBJ2-7; perhaps D is TRBD1 or TRBD2 (5 bases each). Trimming removed 2 bases from V and 7 bases from J, with 12 bases in between. CDR1 and CDR2 (germline): GTSNPN, SVGIG (reference sequence). The CDR3 has 12 residues. CDR3 amino acids: CAWSPRGEEQYF. The CDR3 DNA sequence: TGTGCCTGGAGTCCCCGAGGGGAAGAGCAGTACTTC.

This clone was seen only once. The chain couples TRBV4-2 to TRBJ2-7, with D uncertain. CDR1 is LGHNA, CDR2 YNFKEQ, per germline. This CDR3 region has 12 residues. Trimming left V 0 bases short and J 2 bases short, with 2 bases between. This CDR3 reads CASSQDTYEQYF. In DNA, the CDR3 is TGTGCCAGCAGCCAAGACACCTACGAGCAGTACTTC.